The entry below describes one T cell receptor beta chain. Antigen unknown. The data derive from a study of OX40 agonist ivuxolimab in advanced cancers. Study overall: Clinicians treated patients with ivuxolimab, an agonistic anti-OX40 (CD134) antibody. General study results and limits: Also present in some nonresponders was a low level of normalized T-cell clonal expansion. Not determined was the antigen specificity of the expanded peripheral T cells.

J gave up 7 bases and V 5 bases, and 10 bases lay outside the gene matches. This CDR3 is built from 15 residues. Germline loops: CDR1 SEHNR, CDR2 FQNEAQ (reference sequence). Sequenced by immunoSEQ multiplex PCR; TCRdb stores in-frame clones only, minus some. Found here are fewer than 15,000 clones, 84% of them singletons; the top ten hold approximately 25%. The rearrangement uses TRBV7-9 and TRBJ1-4; 7 nucleotides match TRBD1. The sequence was collected from an adult with an advanced solid tumor such as melanoma, head and neck, liver or kidney cancer. The sequencing here drew on CD4+ or CD8+ T cells sorted from blood, taken in a trial of the OX40 agonist ivuxolimab. In DNA, the CDR3 is TGTGCCAGCAGCCTACTCCAGGGGGGGGCTGAAAAACTGTTTTTT. Protein: CASSLLQGGAEKLFF.